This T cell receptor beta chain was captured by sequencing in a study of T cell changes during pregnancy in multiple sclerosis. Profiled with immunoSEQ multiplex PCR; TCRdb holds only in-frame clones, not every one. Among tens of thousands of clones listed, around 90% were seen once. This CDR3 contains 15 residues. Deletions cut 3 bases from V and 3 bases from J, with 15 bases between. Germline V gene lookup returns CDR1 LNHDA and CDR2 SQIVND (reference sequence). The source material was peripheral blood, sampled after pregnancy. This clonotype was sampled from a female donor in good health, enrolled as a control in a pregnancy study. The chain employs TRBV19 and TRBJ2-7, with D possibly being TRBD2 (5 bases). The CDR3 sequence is CASSIGTGNNYEQYF. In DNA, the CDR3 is TGTGCCAGTAGTATCGGTACCGGGAACAACTACGAGCAGTACTTC.